This T cell receptor (beta chain) is drawn from a study of blood T cell repertoires in COVID-19. The CDR3 is 14 residues long. V dropped 2 bases and J dropped 8 bases, with 16 bases sitting between them. The germline V gene encodes CDR1 GTSNPN and CDR2 SVGIG (reference sequence). Repertoires were generated with immunoSEQ multiplex PCR, while TCRdb's copy carries only in-frame clones and drops some. This sample has fewer than 200,000 clones, with about 83% found just once. Sequencing input: PBMCs or T cells enriched from blood (not recorded which). The chain carries TRBV30 and TRBJ1-5, with D tentatively TRBD1 (6 bases). The clonotype was recovered from a woman in her twenties or thirties who had been exposed to COVID-19. In DNA, the CDR3 is TGTGCCTGGAGTCAGCCAGGGGAGTGGGAGCCCCAGCATTTT. It is translated as CAWSQPGEWEPQHF.